Below are 22 T cell receptor beta chains sequenced from a single sample in a study of shared clonotypes between healthy human individuals. TCRdb's copy holds only in-frame clones and misses some; the assay was immunoSEQ multiplex PCR. This table holds roughly 1,000,000 clones, around three quarters found once. Material: memory CD4+ T cells from PBMCs. Subset described: CD45RA-negative fraction. These receptors all come from a man in his late teens or twenties in good health. Some clones in this sample may be carry-over from other donors' samples.

The rearrangement uses TRBV10-3 and TRBJ2-4; possibly TRBD1 or TRBD2 for D (5 bases each). Trimming shortened V by 10 bases and J by 9 bases, and 16 bases separated the two germline ends. CDR1 ENHRY and CDR2 SYGVKD come from the germline V gene. This CDR3 is 12 amino acids long. The CDR3 here is CASRDGRGIQYF. In DNA form, the CDR3 reads TGTGCCAGCCGGGACGGTCGAGGCATTCAGTACTTC.

This clone was observed a handful of times. V gene TRBV5-4 combines with J gene TRBJ2-7; D possibly matches TRBD1 or TRBD2 (7 bases each). CDR1 and CDR2 from the germline V gene are SGHNT and YYREEE (reference sequence). The CDR3 sequence is 15 residues long. Trimming cost V 0 bases and J 5 bases, with 15 bases left between them. The DNA of the CDR3 is TGTGCCAGCAGCTTGGTTTCAGGGGGGGAGGACGAGCAGTACTTC. Translation: CASSLVSGGEDEQYF.

The chain recombines TRBV30 with TRBJ1-2; D gene ambiguous. Germline CDR1 and CDR2: GTSNPN and SVGIG (reference sequence). With 4 bases removed from V and 5 bases from J, the gap between germline ends came to 11 bases. This CDR3 has 12 residues. Written as DNA, the CDR3 is TGTGCCTGGACCTGGTCCGGTTATGGCTACACCTTC. Translating it yields CAWTWSGYGYTF. Full variable domain (outside the CDR3, taken from reference TRBV30 and TRBJ1-2): SQTIHQWPATLVQPVGSPLSLECTVEGTSNPNLYWYRQAAGRGLQLLFYSVGIGQISSEVPQNLSASRPQDRQFILSSKKLLLSDSGFYLCAWTWSGYGYTFGSGTRLTVV.

This rearrangement joins TRBV27 to TRBJ1-5, with 10 nucleotides matching TRBD1. The CDR3 covers 18 residues. The V and J ends lost 1 base and 5 bases, in that order; junction bases with no gene match: 11. Germline V gene sequence: CDR1 MNHEY, CDR2 SMNVEV (reference sequence). The CDR3 reads CASSLLAPGQGRDQPQHF. The CDR3 DNA sequence: TGTGCCAGCAGTTTATTGGCACCGGGACAGGGGAGGGATCAGCCCCAGCATTTT.

The rearrangement uses TRBV6-1 and TRBJ2-7, with 7 bases identical to TRBD1. The CDR3 is made up of 16 amino acids. V shed 1 base and J 8 bases; nucleotides not matched to a gene: 14. The germline gives CDR1 MNHNS, CDR2 SASEGT. The DNA for the CDR3 is TGTGCCAGCAGTGAAGTCTTTAGACAGGGCAACCCCCAGCAGTACTTC. Its translation: CASSEVFRQGNPQQYF.

In DNA, the CDR3 is TGTGCCAGCACCCCACAGGGGGCGGCCACTGAAGCTTTCTTT. It is translated as CASTPQGAATEAFF. The chain links TRBV2 to TRBJ1-1; TRBD1 agrees at 9 bases. This CDR3 contains 14 residues. Germline loops: CDR1 SNHLY, CDR2 FYNNEI. The V segment lost 7 bases and the J segment 4 bases; nucleotides outside the gene matches: 7.

This clone appeared once. Here the CDR3 DNA reads TGTGCCAGCAGTTATACGAACAGGGGAGATACGCAGTATTTT. Its translation is CASSYTNRGDTQYF. The chain carries TRBV28 and TRBJ2-3, with 7 bases matching TRBD1. The CDR3 totals 14 residues. Germline V lookup: CDR1 MDHEN, CDR2 SYDVKM. V lost 4 bases to trimming and J lost 5 bases; unmatched junction nucleotides: 6.

This clone was observed once. The chain combines TRBV5-1 with TRBJ2-5, with D perhaps matching TRBD1 (5 bases). V gave up 1 base and J gave up 1 base, with 14 bases separating them. Germline CDR1 reads SGHRS; CDR2 reads YFSETQ. This CDR3 spans 16 amino acids. This CDR3 reads CASSLKGRQSQETQYF. DNA for the CDR3: TGCGCCAGCAGCTTGAAGGGGCGTCAGTCCCAAGAGACCCAGTACTTC.

The genes are TRBV18 and TRBJ2-1, with D possibly TRBD2 on 6 matching bases. The CDR3 has 16 amino acids. Germline V gene sequence: CDR1 KGHSH, CDR2 LQKENI. V was shortened by 4 bases and J by 0 bases, with 13 bases between the two germline ends. CDR3 in amino acids: CASSLYGTLSYNEQFF. The DNA of the CDR3 is TGTGCCAGCTCACTGTATGGGACTCTCTCCTACAATGAGCAGTTCTTC.

The V gene is TRBV6-5, the J gene TRBJ1-2; D ambiguous. Germline values: CDR1 MNHEY, CDR2 SVGAGI. The ends were cut back, 6 bases at V and 0 bases at J, with 5 bases in the middle. CDR3 length equals 12 residues. The CDR3 reads CASRQTNYGYTF. CDR3 bases: TGTGCCAGCAGACAGACTAACTATGGCTACACCTTC.

This chain uses TRBV14 with TRBJ2-1; maybe TRBD1 (6 bases). The CDR3 consists of 12 residues. The ends were cut back, 5 bases at V and 15 bases at J, with 17 bases in the middle. The germline CDR1 and CDR2 sequences are SGHDN and FVKESK. The CDR3 region has the DNA TGTGCCAGCAGCACAGGGTGGCTCGGGCGGTTCTTC. Its translation is CASSTGWLGRFF.

About this clone: This CDR3 is also generated by other DNA sequences in the sample. This chain connects TRBV7-2 to TRBJ1-4; D possibly corresponds to TRBD1 (6 bases). Germline-derived CDR1 and CDR2 are SGHTA and FQGNSA. The CDR3 has 14 residues. Trimming took off 5 bases at V and 7 bases at J, with 14 bases between the two ends. Here the CDR3 DNA reads TGTGCCAGCAGCCCCGGGGGAGGGGGTGAAAAACTGTTTTTT. Amino acids: CASSPGGGGEKLFF.

This clone was detected only a few times. The chain combines TRBV18 with TRBJ1-5; D not certain. CDR3 size: 13 residues. The germline CDR1 and CDR2 sequences are KGHSH and LQKENI. Trimming shortened V by 2 bases and J by 7 bases, and 9 bases separated the two germline ends. Here the CDR3 DNA reads TGTGCCAGCTCACCAGTGGGTGGACAGCCCCAGCATTTT. Amino acid sequence: CASSPVGGQPQHF.

This chain joins TRBV5-4 and TRBJ2-1; 11 nucleotides align to TRBD2. V gave up 0 bases and J gave up 6 bases; unmatched junction bases: 8. The CDR3 has 17 residues. Germline loops: CDR1 SGHNT, CDR2 YYREEE (reference sequence). This CDR3 is CASSLGLAGGGGNEQFF. The CDR3 region has the DNA TGTGCCAGCAGCTTGGGGCTAGCGGGAGGTGGAGGCAATGAGCAGTTCTTC. Variable domain in full (rest from reference TRBV5-4 and TRBJ2-1): ETGVTQSPTHLIKTRGQQVTLRCSSQSGHNTVSWYQQALGQGPQFIFQYYREEENGRGNFPPRFSGLQFPNYSSELNVNALELDDSALYLCASSLGLAGGGGNEQFFGPGTRLTVL.

This CDR3 reads CASSGTGITEAFF. The CDR3 region has the DNA TGTGCCAGCAGCGGGACAGGGATTACTGAAGCTTTCTTT. The chain links TRBV9 to TRBJ1-1, with 8 bases matching TRBD1. Germline V CDR1 and CDR2: SGDLS, YYNGEE. The CDR3 contains 13 residues. The V segment lost 3 bases and the J segment 5 bases; nucleotides outside the gene matches: 3.

The sample holds many counts of this clone. V gene TRBV11-2 combines with J gene TRBJ2-7; no reliable D call. Trimming removed 5 bases from V and 4 bases from J, with 9 bases in between. The CDR3 is 12 amino acids. Germline loops: CDR1 SGHAT, CDR2 FQNNGV. CDR3 in amino acids: CASSRGPYEQYF. DNA of the CDR3: TGTGCCAGCAGCCGAGGACCATACGAGCAGTACTTC.

The chain links TRBV5-4 to TRBJ2-7; TRBD1 matches 11 bases. CDR3 size: 15 residues. Germline CDR1 and CDR2: SGHNT and YYREEE (reference sequence). Unmatched junction bases numbered 5, after V lost 4 bases and J lost 2 bases. The CDR3 nucleotides are TGTGCCAGCAGCCCGGGACAGGGGGTCACCTACGAGCAGTACTTC. This sequence encodes CASSPGQGVTYEQYF.

As DNA, the CDR3 is TGCAGCGTTACGGGACAGTCCGACACTGAAGCTTTCTTT. This sequence encodes CSVTGQSDTEAFF. This chain links TRBV29-1 with TRBJ1-1; 7 positions agree with TRBD1. The CDR3 is 13 amino acids. With V trimmed by 5 bases and J by 3 bases, 6 bases remained unmatched. Germline CDR1 reads SQVTM; CDR2 reads ANQGSEA. Variable domain in full (rest from reference TRBV29-1 and TRBJ1-1): SAVISQKPSRDICQRGTSLTIQCQVDSQVTMMFWYRQQPGQSLTLIATANQGSEATYESGFVIDKFPISRPNLTFSTLTVSNMSPEDSSIYLCSVTGQSDTEAFFGQGTRLTVV.

Details on this clone: Within the sample, other DNA sequences also encode this same CDR3. V and J are TRBV18 and TRBJ2-7; 7 bases fit TRBD1. The CDR3 is made up of 13 amino acids. V lost 3 bases to trimming and J lost 4 bases; unmatched junction nucleotides: 3. In germline, CDR1 is KGHSH, CDR2 LQKENI. The CDR3 loop is CASSPGQLYEQYF. DNA for the CDR3: TGTGCCAGCTCACCGGGACAGCTGTACGAGCAGTACTTC.

The chain is built from TRBV11-3 and TRBJ1-4; 7 bases fit TRBD1. The CDR3 covers 16 residues. Losses at the gene ends were 5 bases for V and 8 bases for J; bases not matched to a gene: 14. The germline V gene has CDR1 SGHNT and CDR2 YENEEA. CDR3 DNA: TGTGCCAGCAGCCCAACAGGGGAGGGTGTAGAGGAAAAACTGTTTTTT. Translating gives CASSPTGEGVEEKLFF.

This clone was detected a few times. The rearrangement uses TRBV15 and TRBJ2-7; possibly TRBD1 or TRBD2 for D (5 bases each). In germline, CDR1 is LNHNV, CDR2 YYDKDF (reference sequence). The CDR3 sequence is 15 residues long. The germline V and J ends were trimmed by 3 bases and 6 bases, with 18 bases remaining between them. CDR3 DNA sequence: TGTGCCACCAGCAGGTTGGGGAGTACTGGGGGCGAGCAGTACTTC. This sequence encodes CATSRLGSTGGEQYF.

This clone was seen a few times. The V and J genes are TRBV27 and TRBJ1-5, with 10 bases that match TRBD1. The germline gives CDR1 MNHEY, CDR2 SMNVEV (reference sequence). The CDR3 covers 15 residues. The trim removed 5 bases at V and 4 bases at J, leaving 5 bases unmatched. The DNA for the CDR3 is TGTGCCAGCAGTCGGGGACAGGGGAAGAATCAGCCCCAGCATTTT. Its translation: CASSRGQGKNQPQHF.